This TCR beta chain came from a study of STAT5B mutations in CD4+ large granular lymphocyte leukemia. Original methodology: A productive frequency of 2.59 x 10-5 was the lowest detectable. The protocol was immunoSEQ multiplex PCR, while the TCRdb copy is restricted to in-frame clones and leaves out a portion. The D gene and trimming were derived from the DNA, and the V and J assignments and clone size from that table. Of more than 30,000 clones detected, around 80% appear once; the ten largest clones hold under 2.5%. Germline CDR1 and CDR2: SEHNR and FQNEAQ (reference sequence). The germline V and J ends were trimmed by 3 bases and 3 bases, with 12 bases remaining between them. This CDR3 contains 15 residues.

The origin of this receptor is a human donor in good health. The rearrangement uses TRBV7-9 and TRBJ1-5, with a tentative D call TRBD1 (6 bases). The sequencing sample was made of CD4+ T cells from blood buffy coats. CDR3 nucleotides: TGTGCCAGCAGCTTTGGTCAGGGGTACAATCAGCCCCAGCATTTT. Translated: CASSFGQGYNQPQHF.